This T cell receptor beta chain was sequenced in a study of tumor-infiltrating lymphocytes in primary liver carcinoma. Across the study: Surgical resection was the treatment these patients received for primary liver carcinoma. Tumors, staged T1-T3 N0M0, spanned about 4.2 to 11 cm.

Regarding this clonotype: Its antigen is not identified. The junction and the germline gene differ at one end; a read error may be behind it.

Study-wide points: A significantly higher top-250-clone fraction was recorded for tumors than for blood (p = 0.039).

From around 0.5 ug of total RNA, TCR beta-specific cDNA was reverse-transcribed using a constant-region primer. Researchers made the TCR beta libraries by running three nested multiplex PCR rounds with slightly modified ARM-PCR. With TRBV1-TRBV30 forward primers and a C-beta reverse primer, the first two PCR rounds were run for approximately 10 cycles each. One entry per CDR3 protein, called by TCRdb with MiXCR from the multiplex PCR reads. The data show about 310,000 distinct CDR3 sequences, approximately 60% seen once. From germline, CDR1 is LGHNA and CDR2 YSLEER. This CDR3 region has 17 residues. Unsorted whole blood yielded blood RNA, and germline DNA was extracted as well. In advance of surgery, roughly 4.4 milliliters of peripheral blood were collected.

The source is a man aged 40-50 years with primary liver carcinoma and hepatitis B virus infection. This chain uses TRBV4-3 with TRBJ2-2; TRBD2 is a possible D gene (6 bases). The sequenced sample was peripheral blood. The CDR3 loop reads CASNQEAASEHARELFF. The CDR3 DNA is TGCGCCAGCAACCAAGAGGCCGCTAGCGAGCACGCCAGGGAGCTGTTTTTT.